The rows below give T cell receptor beta chains drawn from one sample of a study of T cells in localized non-small cell lung cancer. The assay was immunoSEQ multiplex PCR, and TCRdb's table has in-frame clones only and misses some. This table has 1,700 or so clones, 36% appearing once. The specimen comprised lung tumor tissue, sampled before any cancer treatment. These receptors came from a female donor at least 60 years old with stage II squamous cell lung carcinoma. Both conserved end residues are part of each CDR3. Fields, in order: V gene, J gene, D gene, clone size, CDR3 DNA, CDR3 protein. A D gene is named only where the DNA matches it firmly. A row's size may be missing; if present it is once, few, many or a size class.

V: TRBV18
J: TRBJ1-2
D: -
size: -
DNA: TGTGCCAGCTCACTCGCCGAAAGGGCCGGATCCTCCTATGGCTACACCTTC
CDR3: CASSLAERAGSSYGYTF

V: TRBV11-3
J: TRBJ1-1
D: -
size: -
DNA: TGTGCCAGCAGCTTGTTTGGACTGAGGACTGAAGCTTTCTTT
CDR3: CASSLFGLRTEAFF

V: TRBV11-3
J: TRBJ2-7
D: TRBD2
size: -
DNA: TGTGCCAGCAGCTTTCGGGGGGGAGTTGAATACGAGCAGTACTTC
CDR3: CASSFRGGVEYEQYF

V: TRBV30
J: TRBJ1-1
D: -
size: -
DNA: TGTGCCTGGAGTGTACGAAAGGGGAGAACCATGAACACTGAAGCTTTCTTT
CDR3: CAWSVRKGRTMNTEAFF

V: TRBV19
J: TRBJ2-1
D: -
size: -
DNA: TGTGCCAGTAGTCCCACGGGGAGCGGTTACTACAATGAGCAGTTCTTC
CDR3: CASSPTGSGYYNEQFF

V: TRBV11-3
J: TRBJ2-7
D: TRBD2
size: -
DNA: TGTGCCAGCAGCTTCACTAGCGGTTTGCCCCCCTACGAGCAGTACTTC
CDR3: CASSFTSGLPPYEQYF

V: TRBV11-3
J: TRBJ1-1
D: -
size: -
DNA: TGTGCCAGCAGCCACTCGGGGGTTCAAAACACTGAAGCTTTCTTT
CDR3: CASSHSGVQNTEAFF

V: TRBV9
J: TRBJ2-6
D: TRBD1
size: -
DNA: TGTGCCAGCAGTGGACAGGGTTACTCTGGGGCCAACGTCCTGACTTTC
CDR3: CASSGQGYSGANVLTF

V: TRBV28
J: TRBJ1-2
D: -
size: -
DNA: TGTGCCAGCAGCCCGGGACCTAACTATGGCTACACTTTC
CDR3: CASSPGPNYGYTF

V: TRBV11-3
J: TRBJ2-1
D: -
size: medium-sized
DNA: TGTGCCAGCAGCCATGGCGGTAGCCAGCTGGAGCAGTTCTTC
CDR3: CASSHGGSQLEQFF

V: TRBV30
J: TRBJ2-2
D: TRBD2
size: few
DNA: TGTGCCTGGACTGAGCGGGGGGGCACCGGGGAGCTGTTTTTT
CDR3: CAWTERGGTGELFF

V: TRBV18
J: TRBJ2-3
D: TRBD2
size: -
DNA: TGTGCCAGCTCACAGGGGGGACTAGGGCCAGATACGCAGTATTTT
CDR3: CASSQGGLGPDTQYF

V: TRBV6-8
J: TRBJ1-1
D: -
size: medium-sized
DNA: TGTGCCAGCAGGCGAGGGGGGGCGAACACTGAAGCTTTCTTT
CDR3: CASRRGGANTEAFF

V: TRBV6-8
J: TRBJ1-2
D: TRBD1
size: few
DNA: TGTGCCAGCACGTCGGGACAGGCCTATGGCTACACCTTC
CDR3: CASTSGQAYGYTF

V: TRBV28
J: TRBJ2-1
D: TRBD1
size: few
DNA: TGTGCCAGCAGTTCGCGACAGGGGGCTTCCTACAATGAGCAGTTCTTC
CDR3: CASSSRQGASYNEQFF

V: TRBV9
J: TRBJ2-2
D: -
size: few
DNA: TGTGCCAGCAACCCCGACGTCGGTCGTACCGGGGAGCTGTTTTTT
CDR3: CASNPDVGRTGELFF

V: TRBV5-1
J: TRBJ1-1
D: -
size: -
DNA: TGCGCCAGCAGCTTGGATCAGGGTACGAACACTGAAGCTTTCTTT
CDR3: CASSLDQGTNTEAFF

V: TRBV19
J: TRBJ2-1
D: TRBD1
size: -
DNA: TGTGCCAGTACCACGGGACAGGGAATCAATGAGCAGTTCTTC
CDR3: CASTTGQGINEQFF

V: TRBV11-3
J: TRBJ1-1
D: -
size: large
DNA: TGTGCCAGCAGCTTGGCGCCAGGAGTCAACACTGAAGCTTTCTTT
CDR3: CASSLAPGVNTEAFF

V: TRBV10-2
J: TRBJ2-3
D: TRBD2
size: -
DNA: TGCGCCAGCAGTGATGGGAGGGCGACAGATACGCAGTATTTT
CDR3: CASSDGRATDTQYF

V: TRBV1
J: TRBJ1-1
D: -
size: -
DNA: TGCGCCAGCAGCCAAGATGTTGTAGGAACTGAAGCTTTCTTT
CDR3: CASSQDVVGTEAFF

V: TRBV11-3
J: TRBJ1-1
D: TRBD1
size: -
DNA: TGTGCCAGCAGCCAGACAGGGGTGTCAACTGAAGCTTTCTTT
CDR3: CASSQTGVSTEAFF